This T cell receptor (beta chain) appears in the sequencing data of a study of shared clonotypes between healthy human individuals. General study points: The study found about 5% of naive CD4 clonotypes shared across four donors.

Splitting of each subset's genomic DNA was done evenly across several immunoSEQ plates. Only in-frame clones appear in the TCRdb table, and some are missing; sequencing was by immunoSEQ multiplex PCR. The repertoire holds about 2.4 million clones, with approximately 92% as singletons. CDR1 and CDR2 (germline): MRHNA, SNTAGT. The CDR3 sequence is 14 residues long. J gave up 9 bases and V 6 bases, and 11 bases lay outside the gene matches. As for this clone: Its antigen is unknown.

J is TRBJ2-1 and V is TRBV6-4; 7 positions match TRBD2. This TCR came from a man aged 18-30 years in good health. The source material was naive CD4+ T cells sorted from blood. Subset reported: CD45RA+ positively selected. The CDR3 bases are TGTGCCAGCAGGGATAGCGGGCCCCGATTTGAGCAGTTCTTC. Translated, it gives CASRDSGPRFEQFF.